The entry below describes one TCR beta chain. J lost 4 bases, V lost 5 bases, and 4 bases had no gene match. The CDR3 has 13 residues. The germline gives CDR1 SEHNR, CDR2 FQNEAQ (reference sequence). The sample belongs to a study of T cells in Graves' hyperthyroidism and ophthalmopathy. The TCR beta CDR3 regions underwent amplification using RNA transcripts as the source. The TCR CDR3 first-round RT-PCR relied on the HTBI primer set. TCRdb reprocessed the multiplex PCR reads via MiXCR and lists one record per CDR3 protein. The table includes some 550,000 distinct CDR3 sequences, approximately 15% detected once.

This sequence originates from a woman aged 40 to 55 with Graves' ophthalmopathy. The rearrangement links TRBV7-9 to TRBJ1-1, with TRBD1 matching over 7 bases. Input material: blood. The DNA of the CDR3 is TGTGCCAGCAGCGAGGACAGGACCACTGAAGCTTTCTTT. It translates to CASSEDRTTEAFF. The variable domain in full, completed from reference TRBV7-9 and TRBJ1-1, reads DTGVSQNPRHKITKRGQNVTFRCDPISEHNRLYWYRQTLGQGPEFLTYFQNEAQLEKSRLLSDRFSAERPKGSFSTLEIQRTEQGDSAMYLCASSEDRTTEAFFGQGTRLTVV.